These 27 T cell receptor beta chains were all obtained from the same sample, sequenced in a study of post-analysis software for immune sequencing data. General observations from the study: Higher frequency in patients than in controls was seen for roughly five TRBV segments, with TRBV5-6, TRBV5-1 and TRBV20-1 among them.

These TCRs are of unknown antigen specificity. Every TCR beta cDNA library bore unique molecular identifiers. TCRdb re-called the PCR reads with MiXCR, one entry per CDR3 protein. Here the sample spans about 560,000 distinct CDR3 sequences, roughly 40% being singletons. The sample consisted of blood. These receptors came from a girl aged 10 to 17 with multiple sclerosis.

This chain connects TRBV9 to TRBJ2-5; 9 nucleotides align to TRBD2. Per the germline V gene, CDR1 is SGDLS and CDR2 is YYNGEE. V was pared by 2 bases and J by 0 bases, with 8 bases of the junction left unmatched. This CDR3 contains 17 residues. The CDR3 loop is CASSVPLAGKYQETQYF. The CDR3 DNA sequence: TGTGCCAGCAGCGTCCCTCTAGCGGGGAAGTACCAAGAGACCCAGTACTTC.

The rearrangement joins TRBV12-3 or TRBV12-4 to TRBJ2-1, with 7 nucleotides matching TRBD2. Germline trimming cut 6 bases from V and 3 bases from J; bases unmatched to any gene: 8. The CDR3 totals 15 residues. CDR3 nucleotides: TGTGCCAGCAGCTACTTAGCGGGTCGCTACAATGAGCAGTTCTTC. This sequence encodes CASSYLAGRYNEQFF.

This chain joins TRBV10-3 and TRBJ1-4; no reliable D call. The CDR3 totals 14 residues. Trimming stripped 10 bases from V and 0 bases from J, with 12 bases between. Germline CDR1 ENHRY, CDR2 SYGVKD. The CDR3 nucleotides read TGTGCCACCTCCCGAGAAGCAACTAATGAAAAACTGTTTTTT. Translation gives CATSREATNEKLFF.

The chain uses TRBV4-1 and TRBJ1-2, with 9 positions matching TRBD1. This CDR3 contains 16 residues. After removal of 0 bases from V and 2 bases from J, the junction contained 4 bases not matched to a gene. Germline-derived CDR1 and CDR2 are MGHRA and YSYEKL. The CDR3 sequence is CASSQDATGGNYGYTF. In DNA, the CDR3 is TGCGCCAGCAGCCAAGATGCGACAGGGGGGAACTATGGCTACACCTTC.

This rearrangement joins TRBV10-1 to TRBJ2-1, with D possibly TRBD2 on 6 matching bases. This CDR3 comprises 14 residues. The V and J ends lost 0 bases and 6 bases respectively, with 9 bases between them. Germline V gives CDR1 WNHNN, CDR2 SYGVQD (reference sequence). The CDR3 loop reads CASSESRRGNEQFF. The CDR3 coding sequence is TGCGCCAGCAGTGAGTCTCGGCGGGGCAATGAGCAGTTCTTC.

CDR3 in amino acids: CASSVETAADTQYF. As DNA, the CDR3 is TGCGCCAGCAGCGTAGAGACGGCCGCAGATACGCAGTATTTT. This rearrangement joins TRBV5-1 to TRBJ2-3; D gene uncertain. The CDR3 contains 14 residues. V was cut by 4 bases and J by 4 bases, with 13 bases left in between. Germline lookup yields CDR1 SGHRS and CDR2 YFSETQ.

This clonotype was observed a handful of times. The chain couples TRBV4-1 to TRBJ1-2; the D is unclear. V gave up 0 bases and J gave up 8 bases, with 10 bases separating them. Per germline, CDR1 MGHRA and CDR2 YSYEKL. This CDR3 comprises 13 residues. CDR3 protein: CASSQDPLSGYTF. The CDR3 DNA sequence: TGCGCCAGCAGCCAAGACCCTTTGTCCGGCTACACCTTC.

This rearrangement joins TRBV4-1 to TRBJ2-4; D uncertain. The DNA matches TRBJ2-7 better at its end, which makes the J call doubtful. The CDR3 contains 13 residues. Per germline, CDR1 MGHRA and CDR2 YSYEKL. The CDR3 sequence is CASSQSPPLEQYF. CDR3 coding DNA: TGCGCCAGCAGCCAATCTCCACCCCTCGAGCAGTACTTC.

The chain has TRBV5-1 and TRBJ1-6, with TRBD1 matching 8 bases. Germline V gene data show CDR1 as SGHRS and CDR2 as YFSETQ. The CDR3 is 18 amino acids. With 3 bases clipped from V and 5 bases from J, the junction kept 13 bases outside the gene matches. The CDR3 region is CASSSGQELMENNSPLHF. Written as DNA, the CDR3 is TGCGCCAGCAGCTCGGGACAGGAACTAATGGAGAATAATTCACCCCTCCACTTT.

The V call is TRBV4-1, the J call TRBJ1-2; D unresolved. Trimming cost V 0 bases and J 8 bases, with 13 bases left between them. Germline-derived CDR1 and CDR2 are MGHRA and YSYEKL. This CDR3 spans 14 amino acids. CDR3 DNA: TGCGCCAGCAGCCAAGAGACACCCGCTAACGGCTACACCTTC. Translating gives CASSQETPANGYTF.

This chain connects TRBV12-3 or TRBV12-4 to TRBJ2-1; D ambiguous. V was trimmed by 8 bases and J by 8 bases, leaving 13 bases between them. This CDR3 spans 12 amino acids. The CDR3 coding sequence is TGTGCCAGCGAGAGTTCTGGGCATGAGCAGTTCTTC. Its translation: CASESSGHEQFF.

The CDR3 DNA reads as TGTGCCAGCAGCCAAGATGGAGGGGCCACTGAAGCTTTCTTT. This encodes CASSQDGGATEAFF. This rearrangement joins TRBV4-2 to TRBJ1-1; D might be TRBD1 (5 bases). V lost 0 bases to trimming and J lost 4 bases, with 9 bases between them. CDR1 is LGHNA, CDR2 YNFKEQ, per germline. The CDR3 length is 14 residues.

The rearrangement uses TRBV6-1 and TRBJ2-1; 12 bases match TRBD2. From germline, CDR1 is MNHNS and CDR2 SASEGT. The CDR3 extends over 15 amino acids. V was clipped by 4 bases and J by 9 bases; unmatched bases: 7. The CDR3 sequence: CASSALAGGRGEQFF. Written as DNA, the CDR3 is TGTGCCAGCAGTGCCCTAGCGGGGGGGAGGGGTGAGCAGTTCTTC.

DNA for the CDR3: TGTGCCACCAGCAGAGATCGAGCGGGGGGTCAAGAGACCCAGTACTTC. Translating gives CATSRDRAGGQETQYF. The chain uses TRBV15 and TRBJ2-5, with 9 nucleotides matching TRBD2. V lost 0 bases, J lost 2 bases, and 4 bases stayed unmatched. The CDR3 length is 16 residues. Looked up from germline, CDR1 is LNHNV and CDR2 is YYDKDF (reference sequence).

J is TRBJ2-1 and V is TRBV14; D is unclear. V was cut by 1 base and J by 7 bases, with 5 bases left in between. CDR3 length: 12 amino acids. Germline V CDR1 and CDR2: SGHDN, FVKESK. CDR3 protein: CASSQGWNEQFF. The CDR3 region has the DNA TGTGCCAGCAGCCAAGGGTGGAATGAGCAGTTCTTC.

The J gene is TRBJ2-6, the V gene TRBV13; 7 bases map to TRBD1. Germline V gene data show CDR1 as PRHDT and CDR2 as FYEKMQ (reference sequence). V gave up 2 bases and J gave up 0 bases; unmatched junction bases: 7. CDR3 length equals 18 residues. The CDR3 DNA is TGTGCCAGCAGCTTACCGGGACAGAGACGCTCTGGGGCCAACGTCCTGACTTTC. Its protein is CASSLPGQRRSGANVLTF.

In its sample, this clonotype was seen a few times. The chain links TRBV7-9 to TRBJ1-6; D gene ambiguous. Trimming pared 6 bases from V and 3 bases from J, leaving 9 bases between. From germline, CDR1 is SEHNR and CDR2 FQNEAQ (reference sequence). The CDR3 covers 14 residues. The CDR3 DNA sequence: TGTGCCAGCAGGTTCGCGGACTATAATTCACCCCTCCACTTT. Protein sequence: CASRFADYNSPLHF.

This clonotype turned up a few times. The chain is built from TRBV19 and TRBJ2-7, with a possible D match to TRBD1 (6 bases). This CDR3 is 14 amino acids long. Germline CDR1 and CDR2: LNHDA and SQIVND (reference sequence). V was clipped by 3 bases and J by 2 bases, with 11 bases between them. The CDR3 loop is CASSIRGPTYEQYF. CDR3 nucleotide sequence: TGTGCCAGTAGTATCAGGGGCCCTACCTACGAGCAGTACTTC.

The count of this clonotype is one. The J gene is TRBJ1-2, the V gene TRBV10-3; the D gene is possibly TRBD1 (5 bases). The CDR3 extends over 14 amino acids. Germline V lookup: CDR1 ENHRY, CDR2 SYGVKD. The V gene lost 6 bases and the J gene lost 4 bases, with 15 bases spanning the gap. CDR3 sequence reads: CAISDGHDRYGYTF. Here the CDR3 DNA reads TGTGCCATCAGCGATGGACACGACCGCTATGGCTACACCTTC.

By share, this clonotype ranks as medium-sized. The chain is built from TRBV11-2 and TRBJ2-3; D might be TRBD1 (5 bases). The V and J ends lost 3 bases and 2 bases respectively, with 12 bases between them. This CDR3 has 15 amino acids. The germline V gene encodes CDR1 SGHAT and CDR2 FQNNGV. CDR3 DNA: TGTGCCAGCAGCTTCGGGCAGGGATTCACAGATACGCAGTATTTT. Protein: CASSFGQGFTDTQYF.

The genes are TRBV12-3 or TRBV12-4 and TRBJ2-4; D unclear. The J call is uncertain, as TRBJ2-7 better fits the DNA end. This CDR3 spans 16 amino acids. The CDR3 loop is CASSLSFQRADYEQYF. The DNA for the CDR3 is TGTGCCAGCAGTTTATCCTTCCAGCGAGCTGACTACGAGCAGTACTTC.

CDR3 DNA: TGTGCCACCAACAGGGGGACAGGCTATGGCTACACCTTC. Protein sequence: CATNRGTGYGYTF. The V gene is TRBV15, the J gene TRBJ1-2; 8 bases agree with TRBD1. The germline gives CDR1 LNHNV, CDR2 YYDKDF (reference sequence). The V and J ends lost 7 bases and 4 bases, in that order; junction bases with no gene match: 5. The CDR3 covers 13 residues.

The rearrangement uses TRBV4-1 and TRBJ2-1, with D perhaps TRBD2 (6 bases). The CDR3 loop spans 15 amino acids. Trimming shortened V by 4 bases and J by 8 bases, and 18 bases separated the two germline ends. Germline V gene data show CDR1 as MGHRA and CDR2 as YSYEKL. The CDR3 loop reads CASSLTPGRGHEQFF. The CDR3 bases are TGCGCCAGCAGCCTTACGCCAGGGCGGGGCCATGAGCAGTTCTTC.

There are a few counts of this clonotype. V gene TRBV20-1 combines with J gene TRBJ1-1; D unresolved. Trimming pared 6 bases from V and 0 bases from J, leaving 11 bases between. The CDR3 length is 13 residues. Germline assignment: CDR1 DFQATT and CDR2 SNEGSKA (reference sequence). The chain's CDR3 is CSAEIDMNTEAFF. DNA for the CDR3: TGCAGTGCCGAGATTGATATGAACACTGAAGCTTTCTTT.

This clonotype appeared a few times. CDR3 coding DNA: TGTGCCAGCAGCAAAGGGGTGGCAGAGACCCAGTACTTC. This gives the protein CASSKGVAETQYF. The genes are TRBV21-1 and TRBJ2-5. TRBV21-1 counts as a pseudogene. This CDR3 is 13 amino acids long.

This clonotype was counted only a few times. J is TRBJ2-1 and V is TRBV13; possible D gene TRBD2, 6 bases. The V end was cut by 4 bases, the J end by 10 bases, with 17 bases between. Germline assignment: CDR1 PRHDT and CDR2 FYEKMQ (reference sequence). There are 14 residues in the CDR3. CDR3 sequence (DNA): TGTGCCAGCAGCTCCACCCGTGAGGGAGGAGAGCAGTTCTTC. It is translated as CASSSTREGGEQFF.

This clonotype was detected only a few times. The gene calls are TRBV6-4 and TRBJ1-2; D is perhaps TRBD1 (6 bases). The V gene's germline CDR1 is MRHNA and CDR2 SNTAGT. The V end lost 3 bases, the J end lost 5 bases, and 16 bases lay between the germline ends. The CDR3 spans 15 residues. CDR3 loop: CASSEQGLGHYGYTF. The CDR3 nucleotides are TGTGCCAGCAGTGAGCAGGGGTTGGGACATTATGGCTACACCTTC.